The 21 T cell receptor beta chains below all came from one sample that was sequenced in a study of CD8+CD57+ T cells in acquired aplastic anemia. Patients picked for sequencing had shown CD8+CD57+ cell expansion detected by flow cytometry. Genomic DNA, the template, was used for profiling of the TCR beta VDJ and CDR3. TCRdb used MiXCR to reprocess the reads, holding one entry per CDR3 protein. The table has more than 150,000 distinct CDR3 sequences, approximately 48% seen once. Sequenced material: sorted CD4+, CD8+, or CD8+CD57+ T cells (not recorded which) from PBMCs. These receptors originate from a human donor with aplastic anemia.

This clonotype has just one count. The chain links TRBV20-1 to TRBJ1-1; maybe TRBD1 (5 bases). With 4 bases removed from V and 4 bases from J, the gap between germline ends came to 10 bases. Germline V lookup: CDR1 DFQATT, CDR2 SNEGSKA (reference sequence). The CDR3 contains 12 residues. CDR3 protein: CSAIPGTTEAFF. The CDR3 DNA reads as TGCAGTGCTATCCCCGGGACCACTGAAGCTTTCTTT.

This chain joins TRBV15 and TRBJ1-1, with D possibly matching TRBD1 (6 bases). The CDR3 is 12 amino acids. V shed 3 bases and J shed 10 bases, with 12 bases lying between them. Germline V CDR1 and CDR2: LNHNV, YYDKDF (reference sequence). This CDR3 reads CATSSLRGPAFF. CDR3 DNA: TGTGCCACCAGCAGTCTTCGGGGGCCAGCTTTCTTT.

The gene calls are TRBV7-6 and TRBJ2-2, with D unclear. With 1 base removed from V and 6 bases from J, the gap between germline ends came to 12 bases. CDR1 is SGHVS, CDR2 FNYEAQ, per germline. The CDR3 runs to 15 residues. The CDR3, as DNA: TGTGCCAGCAGCTTAGACCTCACTCGTCCCGGGGAGCTGTTTTTT. This translates into CASSLDLTRPGELFF.

This clonotype was recorded many times. The chain links TRBV3-1 to TRBJ1-1, with D maybe TRBD1 (5 bases). Germline V gene lookup returns CDR1 LGHDT and CDR2 YNNKEL (reference sequence). The CDR3 contains 14 residues. The ends were cut back, 2 bases at V and 8 bases at J, with 15 bases in the middle. CDR3 bases: TGTGCCAGCAGCCAAACTGGGCGGGGGGAAGAAGCTTTCTTT. Its protein is CASSQTGRGEEAFF.

This clonotype was seen more than once but under ten times. This may arise from a read error, as a much more abundant clone is one base away. The chain carries TRBV14 and TRBJ2-1; 11 positions match TRBD2. The CDR3 spans 14 residues. Germline V CDR1 and CDR2: SGHDN, FVKESK. This chain's CDR3 is CASSKTSGVNGQFF. The CDR3 nucleotides read TGTGCCAGCAGTAAGACTAGCGGGGTCAATGGGCAGTTCTTC.

V gene TRBV14 combines with J gene TRBJ2-7; D remains ambiguous. The CDR3 is 13 amino acids. With 0 bases removed from V and 5 bases from J, the gap between germline ends came to 8 bases. Germline V gene sequence: CDR1 SGHDN, CDR2 FVKESK. Here the CDR3 DNA reads TGTGCCAGCAGCCAAGAAAGGGTAGACGAGCAGTACTTC. It is translated as CASSQERVDEQYF. Filled out from reference TRBV14 and TRBJ2-7, the complete variable domain reads EAGVTQFPSHSVIEKGQTVTLRCDPISGHDNLYWYRRVMGKEIKFLLHFVKESKQDESGMPNNRFLAERTGGTYSTLKVQPAELEDSGVYFCASSQERVDEQYFGPGTRLTVT.

V gene TRBV15 combines with J gene TRBJ2-7; TRBD1 is a possible D gene (6 bases). This CDR3 has 13 residues. The V gene lost 9 bases and the J gene lost 0 bases, with 12 bases spanning the gap. Germline V gene sequence: CDR1 LNHNV, CDR2 YYDKDF (reference sequence). CDR3 amino acids: CATARQDSYEQYF. The CDR3 nucleotides are TGTGCCACGGCGAGACAGGACTCCTACGAGCAGTACTTC. The entire variable domain, with the rest obtained from reference TRBV15 and TRBJ2-7, is as follows: DAMVIQNPRYQVTQFGKPVTLSCSQTLNHNVMYWYQQKSSQAPKLLFHYYDKDFNNEADTPDNFQSRRPNTSFCFLDIRSPGLGDTAMYLCATARQDSYEQYFGPGTRLTVT.

This clonotype was seen repeatedly, ten times or more. The rearrangement joins TRBV7-9 to TRBJ1-1; no firm D call. Looked up from germline, CDR1 is SEHNR and CDR2 is FQNEAQ (reference sequence). The CDR3 totals 13 residues. The V end was cut by 2 bases, the J end by 1 base, with 5 bases between. CDR3 sequence: CASSLPPNTEAFF. The CDR3 nucleotides read TGTGCCAGCAGCTTACCCCCGAACACTGAAGCTTTCTTT.

This clonotype was picked up many times. The chain is built from TRBV5-4 and TRBJ2-7; D is uncertain. Trimming shortened V by 4 bases and J by 5 bases, and 16 bases separated the two germline ends. This CDR3 is 14 amino acids long. Germline V gives CDR1 SGHNT, CDR2 YYREEE (reference sequence). As DNA, the CDR3 is TGTGCCAGCAGCCCGACGTTAGCTGGCCACGAGCAGTACTTC. Translated: CASSPTLAGHEQYF.

The V and J genes are TRBV2 and TRBJ1-5; D gene uncertain. V was pared by 7 bases and J by 0 bases, with 7 bases between. Germline V gene sequence: CDR1 SNHLY, CDR2 FYNNEI. This CDR3 comprises 13 residues. The CDR3 sequence: CASKTSSNQPQHF. In nucleotides, the CDR3 is TGTGCCAGCAAAACCAGTAGCAATCAGCCCCAGCATTTT.

This clonotype was counted only a few times. V gene TRBV19 combines with J gene TRBJ2-1, with D possibly matching TRBD1 (6 bases). Trimming removed 5 bases at V and 10 bases at J, with 15 bases between. The CDR3 totals 13 residues. Germline V lookup: CDR1 LNHDA, CDR2 SQIVND (reference sequence). In DNA, the CDR3 is TGTGCCAGTAGTGAGGGGACACGCTGGGAGCAGTTCTTC. Its protein is CASSEGTRWEQFF.

V usage is TRBV5-8 and J usage is TRBJ2-1; D is undetermined. The CDR3 covers 14 residues. Trimming removed 0 bases from V and 4 bases from J, with 8 bases in between. Germline V gene data show CDR1 as SGHTS and CDR2 as YDEGEE. The CDR3 nucleotides read TGTGCCAGCAGCTTGGGGGGTCGGTACAATGAGCAGTTCTTC. Amino acid sequence: CASSLGGRYNEQFF.

In this sample, this clonotype turned up a few times. The chain has TRBV24-1 and TRBJ1-1; 8 positions agree with TRBD1. J lost 2 bases, V lost 2 bases, and 6 bases had no gene match. Germline assignment: CDR1 KGHDR and CDR2 SFDVKD. This CDR3 is built from 16 residues. The CDR3 nucleotides are TGTGCCACCAGTGATTCCCGGACAGGGAGTAACACTGAAGCTTTCTTT. Amino acids: CATSDSRTGSNTEAFF.

This clonotype was seen ten or more times. The chain uses TRBV19 and TRBJ2-4; D may correspond to TRBD1 or TRBD2 (6 bases each). Trimming took 1 base from V and 10 from J, leaving 14 bases between them. There are 14 residues in the CDR3. Germline V gene data show CDR1 as LNHDA and CDR2 as SQIVND (reference sequence). CDR3 region: CASSIGGAQGIQYF. The CDR3 DNA reads as TGTGCCAGTAGTATAGGGGGGGCCCAAGGAATTCAGTACTTC. Filled out from reference TRBV19 and TRBJ2-4, the complete variable domain reads DGGITQSPKYLFRKEGQNVTLSCEQNLNHDAMYWYRQDPGQGLRLIYYSQIVNDFQKGDIAEGYSVSREKKESFPLTVTSAQKNPTAFYLCASSIGGAQGIQYFGAGTRLSVL.

This clonotype was counted at least ten times. The chain links TRBV30 to TRBJ2-7; 7 positions match TRBD2. Trimming at V came to 5 bases and at J to 3 bases, leaving 4 bases not matched to a gene. The CDR3 loop spans 12 amino acids. The V gene's germline CDR1 is GTSNPN and CDR2 SVGIG (reference sequence). The CDR3 spells CAWGTGGYEQYF. The CDR3, as DNA: TGTGCCTGGGGTACGGGGGGCTACGAGCAGTACTTC.

J is TRBJ1-6 and V is TRBV7-6; TRBD1 might be the D (6 bases). The CDR3 has 16 amino acids. In germline, CDR1 is SGHVS, CDR2 FNYEAQ. Trimming removed 3 bases at V and 10 bases at J, with 19 bases between. CDR3 nucleotide sequence: TGTGCCAGCAGCTTGGATGCTGGAGGAACAGGGTCACCCCTCCACTTT. It yields the protein CASSLDAGGTGSPLHF.

At least ten counts were recorded for this clonotype. The chain uses TRBV12-3 or TRBV12-4 and TRBJ2-7; the match to TRBD1 covers 7 bases. CDR3 length: 13 amino acids. With V trimmed by 5 bases and J by 5 bases, 6 bases remained unmatched. CDR3 nucleotide sequence: TGTGCCAGCAGTCCCGGGACAGTTCACGAGCAGTACTTC. It codes for CASSPGTVHEQYF.

The chain carries TRBV20-1 and TRBJ2-1; 14 bases agree with TRBD2. Germline V gives CDR1 DFQATT, CDR2 SNEGSKA (reference sequence). The CDR3 totals 15 residues. With 2 bases clipped from V and 6 bases from J, the junction kept 3 bases outside the gene matches. The CDR3 reads CSARQGLAGANEQFF. The DNA for the CDR3 is TGCAGTGCTAGACAGGGACTAGCGGGGGCCAATGAGCAGTTCTTC.

The rearrangement uses TRBV25-1 and TRBJ1-3; the match to TRBD1 covers 8 bases. The CDR3 covers 14 residues. Germline CDR1 is MGHDK and CDR2 is SYGVNS. The trim removed 5 bases at V and 3 bases at J, leaving 3 bases unmatched. The CDR3 nucleotides are TGTGCCAGCAGTACCACAGGGGGTGGAAACACCATATATTTT. Amino acids: CASSTTGGGNTIYF.

The chain has TRBV19 and TRBJ2-3; D is possibly TRBD1 (8 bases). V was shortened by 2 bases and J by 3 bases, with 12 bases between the two germline ends. The CDR3 spans 15 residues. Germline V gene lookup returns CDR1 LNHDA and CDR2 SQIVND (reference sequence). The CDR3 DNA reads TGTGCCAGTAGTATATCACAGGGGGGGACAGATACGCAGTATTTT. This gives the protein CASSISQGGTDTQYF.

The V gene is TRBV29-1, the J gene TRBJ1-5; 10 bases map to TRBD1. The germline gives CDR1 SQVTM, CDR2 ANQGSEA. The CDR3 totals 16 residues. Unmatched junction bases numbered 10, after V lost 7 bases and J lost 1 base. CDR3 nucleotides: TGCAGCGCACGCTCCGGGACAGGGGTGAGCAATCAGCCCCAGCATTTT. Protein product: CSARSGTGVSNQPQHF. Drawing the rest from reference TRBV29-1 and TRBJ1-5, the complete variable domain is SAVISQKPSRDICQRGTSLTIQCQVDSQVTMMFWYRQQPGQSLTLIATANQGSEATYESGFVIDKFPISRPNLTFSTLTVSNMSPEDSSIYLCSARSGTGVSNQPQHFGDGTRLSIL.